This is a list of T cell receptor beta chains from one sample in a study of T cell repertoires in cytomegalovirus infection. TCRdb re-called the reads through MiXCR, storing one row per CDR3 protein. There are roughly 570,000 distinct CDR3 sequences in the sample; just under 40% occur only once, and about 48% lies in the top ten. For these receptors, no antigen is known. Sequenced here: cultured PBMCs, sampled from culture after CMV antigen stimulation. The source is a human donor in good health (CMV status not recorded). Some clones in this sample may be carry-over from other donors' samples. Both conserved end residues are part of each CDR3. The D gene is left open where the match is weak. Not every row has a clone size; where given, it reads once, few, many or a size class.

size	V	J	D	length	DNA	CDR3
.	TRBV19	TRBJ2-6	.	17	TGTGCCAGTAGTATTGTGGCCCAGAGCTCTGGGGCCAACGTCCTGACTTTC	CASSIVAQSSGANVLTF
.	TRBV18	TRBJ1-1	.	15	TGTGCCAGCTCACCAAGGACCACCTGGGACACTGAAGCTTTCTTT	CASSPRTTWDTEAFF
few	TRBV6-1	TRBJ2-7	.	13	TGTGCCAGCAGTGAAGCGGTACCCTACGAGCAGTACTTC	CASSEAVPYEQYF
.	TRBV2	TRBJ1-2	.	14	TGTGCCAGCAGTGACATAACCAGGGTACAGGGCTACACCTTC	CASSDITRVQGYTF
.	TRBV10-3	TRBJ2-2	.	13	TGTGCCATCAGTGCCCAGAGGGCCGGGGAGCTGTTTTTT	CAISAQRAGELFF
.	TRBV12-3/TRBV12-4	TRBJ1-2	.	12	TGTGCCAGCAGATCACAACCCGATGGCTACACCTTC	CASRSQPDGYTF
many	TRBV7-2	TRBJ1-2	.	14	TGTGCCAGCAGCTTACCTACAGGAGAATATGGCTACACCTTC	CASSLPTGEYGYTF
few	TRBV5-6	TRBJ1-2	.	16	TGTGCCAGCAGCTTGGGGGGGCCCGACCCCCTCTATGGCTACACCTTC	CASSLGGPDPLYGYTF
.	TRBV10-3	TRBJ2-4	.	17	TGTGCCATCAGTGCGGCCCCCGGGGAAAGAGCCAAAAACATTCAGTACTTC	CAISAAPGERAKNIQYF
.	TRBV27	TRBJ1-6	.	16	TGTGCCAGCAGTTTTGCCCTAACAGGGAACAGTTCACCCCTCCACTTT	CASSFALTGNSSPLHF
few	TRBV7-2	TRBJ2-7	.	14	TGTGCCAGCAGCAAAGGGGGGAGTCCCTACGAGCAGTACTTC	CASSKGGSPYEQYF
few	TRBV7-2	TRBJ1-1	.	16	TGTGCCAGCAGCTTTAGGCGAGCGACCCAGGGGACTGAAGCTTTCTTT	CASSFRRATQGTEAFF
.	TRBV20-1	TRBJ1-1	.	11	TGCAGTGCTAGAGATCTTGCTGAAGCTTTCTTT	CSARDLAEAFF
.	TRBV28	TRBJ2-2	.	15	TGTGCCAGCGGGGATGGACAAAAGATCACCGGGGAGCTGTTTTTT	CASGDGQKITGELFF
.	TRBV20-1	TRBJ1-3	.	15	TGCAGTGCTAGAAGCCCCGCGAACTCTGGAAACACCATATATTTT	CSARSPANSGNTIYF
.	TRBV2	TRBJ2-3	TRBD1	16	TGTGCCAGCAGTGCCCGACAGGGATGGGGGACAGATACGCAGTATTTT	CASSARQGWGTDTQYF
.	TRBV6-1	TRBJ1-1	.	16	TGTGCCAGCAGTGACAGCTGGCCAGGAGGAAACACTGAAGCTTTCTTT	CASSDSWPGGNTEAFF
once	TRBV25-1	TRBJ1-1	.	16	TGTGCCAGCAGTCCGGGACCCCGCGGCCTGAACACTGAAGCTTTCTTT	CASSPGPRGLNTEAFF
.	TRBV19	TRBJ1-3	.	16	TGTGCCAGTAGTCCAAGGACAGCGGACTCTGGAAACACCATATATTTT	CASSPRTADSGNTIYF
.	TRBV7-3	TRBJ1-1	.	15	TGTGCCAGCAGCTTTGCAGGGGCGGATTCAGGTGAAGCTTTCTTT	CASSFAGADSGEAFF
.	TRBV7-2	TRBJ1-2	.	13	TGTGCCAGCAGCCAGGACAGTAACTATGGCTACACCTTC	CASSQDSNYGYTF
.	TRBV2	TRBJ1-1	.	13	TGTGCCAACCGACCTACAGGGTCCACTGAAGCTTTCTTT	CANRPTGSTEAFF
once	TRBV6-6	TRBJ2-1	.	11	TGTGCCAGCAGGGGGATCGGGGGGCAGTTCTTC	CASRGIGGQFF
.	TRBV7-2	TRBJ2-2	TRBD2	17	TGTGCCAGCAGCGGACCTAGCGCGGGAGTTGTGGCCGGGGAGCTGTTTTTT	CASSGPSAGVVAGELFF
once	TRBV5-4	TRBJ2-1	TRBD2	17	TGTGCCAGCCAGACCGGGGCGGGGGGTCCTTTCTACAATGAGCAGTTCTTC	CASQTGAGGPFYNEQFF
.	TRBV6-5	TRBJ2-5	.	14	TGTGCCAGCAGTTACGGGTTAAGGGGAGAGACCCAGTACTTC	CASSYGLRGETQYF
many	TRBV7-2	TRBJ2-7	TRBD2	15	TGTGCCAGCAGCTTAGACGGCGGGAGTAGGCGCGAGCAGTACTTC	CASSLDGGSRREQYF
few	TRBV20-1	TRBJ1-6	TRBD1	15	TGCAGTGCTAGAGATCGCAAGACAGGGGATTCACCCCTCCACTTT	CSARDRKTGDSPLHF
.	TRBV11-2	TRBJ2-3	TRBD2	16	TGTGCCAGCAGCCGTATTAGCGGGAGATACACAGATACGCAGTATTTT	CASSRISGRYTDTQYF
.	TRBV28	TRBJ2-4	.	16	TGTGCCAGCAGTTCCGCCGGGTGGGGGCTTAGAAACATTCAGTACTTC	CASSSAGWGLRNIQYF
.	TRBV3-1	TRBJ1-2	.	13	TGTGCCAGCAGCCAGGGCCCCCAGGTCGGCTACACCTTC	CASSQGPQVGYTF
.	TRBV5-5	TRBJ1-6	.	15	TGTGCCAGCAGCTTGGACGGGGATTCGGGCTCACCCCTCCACTTT	CASSLDGDSGSPLHF
once	TRBV2	TRBJ2-1	TRBD1	15	TGTGCCAGCAGGGTCGGACAGGGAATATTCAATGAGCAGTTCTTC	CASRVGQGIFNEQFF
.	TRBV7-6	TRBJ1-4	TRBD1	14	TGTGCCAGCAGCTCGACAGGGGCTGACGAAAAACTGTTTTTT	CASSSTGADEKLFF
.	TRBV7-8	TRBJ2-3	.	15	TGTGCCAGCAGCTTAGCCCGGACAGCTACAGATACGCAGTATTTT	CASSLARTATDTQYF
.	TRBV7-8	TRBJ1-1	.	15	TGTGCCAGCAGCTTAGAGGGGGTGTGGGGGACTGAAGCTTTCTTT	CASSLEGVWGTEAFF
many	TRBV7-2	TRBJ2-7	TRBD1	17	TGTGCCAGCAGCATCGCCGGACAGGAACTTTTCTCCTACGAGCAGTACTTC	CASSIAGQELFSYEQYF
.	TRBV5-4	TRBJ1-2	TRBD1	15	TGTGCCAGCAGCCCGCAGGGGGCGTCTAACTATGGCTACACCTTC	CASSPQGASNYGYTF
.	TRBV20-1	TRBJ1-5	TRBD1	14	TGCAGTGCCAGCCAGGGGGGGCGCAATCAGCCCCAGCATTTT	CSASQGGRNQPQHF
.	TRBV20-1	TRBJ1-4	.	13	TGCAGTGCTAGTACCGGAACTAATGAAAAACTGTTTTTT	CSASTGTNEKLFF
few	TRBV10-3	TRBJ1-1	.	14	TGTGCCATCAGTGACGGTAAGGATTACACTGAAGCTTTCTTT	CAISDGKDYTEAFF
few	TRBV7-8	TRBJ2-5	.	13	TGTGCCAGCAGCCCGGGCATGGGGGAGACCCAGTACTTC	CASSPGMGETQYF
.	TRBV12-3/TRBV12-4	TRBJ2-1	TRBD1	13	TGTGCCAGCAGTCCTGTGGACAGGTCTGAGCAGTTCTTC	CASSPVDRSEQFF